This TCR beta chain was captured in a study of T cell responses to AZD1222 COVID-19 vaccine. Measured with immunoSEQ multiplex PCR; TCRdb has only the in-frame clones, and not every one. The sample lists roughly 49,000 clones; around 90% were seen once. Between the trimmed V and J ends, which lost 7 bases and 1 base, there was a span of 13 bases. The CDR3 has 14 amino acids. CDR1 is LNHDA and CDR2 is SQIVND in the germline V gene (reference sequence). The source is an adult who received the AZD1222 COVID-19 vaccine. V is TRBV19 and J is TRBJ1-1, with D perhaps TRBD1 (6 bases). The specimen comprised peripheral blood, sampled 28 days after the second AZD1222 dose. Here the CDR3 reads CASIPPDRNTEAFF. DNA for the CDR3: TGTGCCAGTATCCCTCCGGACAGGAACACTGAAGCTTTCTTT.